One and the same sample provided the 17 T cell receptor beta chains below, sequenced in a study. One entry per CDR3 protein results from TCRdb running MiXCR on the 5' RACE reads. The sample lists roughly 40,000 distinct CDR3 sequences; under 20% were seen once. The material sequenced was naive CD4+ T cells sorted from a lymph node. Subset described: naive CD4+ T cells, CD4+CD45RA+CD25-. These receptors all stem from a female donor with breast cancer.

Only a few counts were recorded for this clonotype. The chain recombines TRBV2 with TRBJ1-4, with D possibly being TRBD1 (5 bases). CDR1 is SNHLY, CDR2 FYNNEI, per germline. The CDR3 spans 14 residues. With 10 bases removed from V and 3 bases from J, the gap between germline ends came to 15 bases. The CDR3 sequence is CATKQGVANEKLFF. As DNA, the CDR3 is TGTGCCACCAAGCAGGGAGTGGCTAATGAAAAACTGTTTTTT.

Comments on this clonotype: This clone may be a read error of a much larger clone one base away. V and J are TRBV12-3 or TRBV12-4 and TRBJ1-2; no clear D gene. CDR3 length: 15 amino acids. The CDR3 DNA reads TGTGCCTGCAGTACCCGACACCGATCAGGACGTGGCTACACCTTC. Its protein product is CACSTRHRSGRGYTF.

A remark on this clonotype: This sequence may be a read error, since a much larger clone differs from it by one base. V gene TRBV20-1 combines with J gene TRBJ1-1; weak D call: TRBD1 (6 bases). CDR3 size: 15 residues. Trimming shortened V by 3 bases and J by 3 bases, and 17 bases separated the two germline ends. Germline V gene data show CDR1 as DFQATT and CDR2 as SNEGSKA (reference sequence). The CDR3 here is CSASPPQGTHTEAFF. CDR3 bases: TGCAGTGCTAGTCCGCCCCAGGGGACCCACACTGAAGCTTTCTTT.

J is TRBJ2-1 and V is TRBV7-3, with 8 bases matching TRBD1. CDR1 and CDR2 from the germline V gene are SGHTA and FQGTGA. V was pared by 5 bases and J by 6 bases, with 9 bases of the junction left unmatched. This CDR3 region has 15 residues. The chain's CDR3 is CASSPTGTGANEQFF. CDR3 in DNA: TGTGCCAGCAGCCCAACCGGGACAGGAGCCAATGAGCAGTTCTTC.

This clonotype was detected only a few times. Written as DNA, the CDR3 is TGCAGCGCAGAAGGGTCTGGCACAGATACGCAGTATTTT. Its protein is CSAEGSGTDTQYF. V gene TRBV29-1 combines with J gene TRBJ2-3; D is unresolved. This CDR3 region has 13 residues. The V end lost 7 bases, the J end lost 1 base, and 12 bases lay between the germline ends. In germline, CDR1 is SQVTM, CDR2 ANQGSEA.

This clonotype was recorded a few times. The CDR3 sequence: CASSFINQPLHF. DNA for the CDR3: TGTGCCAGCAGTTTTATTAACCAACCCCTCCACTTT. The chain combines TRBV6-5 with TRBJ1-6; D unclear. The CDR3 has 12 amino acids. Looked up from germline, CDR1 is MNHEY and CDR2 is SVGAGI. Deletions cut 4 bases from V and 12 bases from J, with 10 bases between.

Relative to its sample, this clonotype is medium-sized (0.01 to 0.1%). The chain joins TRBV7-3 to TRBJ1-1, with 7 bases aligning to TRBD1. Germline CDR1 SGHTA, CDR2 FQGTGA. V lost 4 bases, J lost 5 bases, and 4 bases stayed unmatched. The CDR3 runs 13 residues. The CDR3 loop is CASSSTGETEAFF. For the CDR3, the DNA is TGTGCCAGCAGCTCAACAGGGGAAACTGAAGCTTTCTTT.

Remarks on this clonotype: One end of the junction varies from germline; a read error may be responsible. The CDR3 DNA reads TGCGCCAGCAGCTTGACAGCGAACACTGGAGCTTTCTTT. As protein: CASSLTANTGAFF. The V and J genes are TRBV5-1 and TRBJ1-1; the D is unclear. The CDR3 runs 13 residues. Germline loops: CDR1 SGHRS, CDR2 YFSETQ.

There are a few counts of this clonotype. The chain links TRBV25-1 to TRBJ2-7; no clear D. This CDR3 has 11 amino acids. Trimming took off 3 bases at V and 4 bases at J, with 4 bases between the two ends. CDR1 and CDR2 (germline): MGHDK, SYGVNS. In DNA, the CDR3 is TGTGCCAGCAGTGATATTTACGAGCAGTACTTC. It yields the protein CASSDIYEQYF.

As concerns this clonotype: This may be a read error, as it is one base from a much larger clone. The chain carries TRBV5-4 and TRBJ1-5; unclear D gene. CDR1 is SGHNT and CDR2 is YYREEE in the germline V gene (reference sequence). This CDR3 comprises 13 residues. Here the CDR3 reads CTSSLDPAKPQHF. For the CDR3, the DNA is TGTACCAGCAGCTTGGATCCCGCGAAGCCCCAGCATTTT. Using reference TRBV5-4 and TRBJ1-5 for the parts outside the CDR3, the full variable domain is ETGVTQSPTHLIKTRGQQVTLRCSSQSGHNTVSWYQQALGQGPQFIFQYYREEENGRGNFPPRFSGLQFPNYSSELNVNALELDDSALYLCTSSLDPAKPQHFGDGTRLSIL.

CDR3 residues: CASSLSVTGGQTQYF. Here the CDR3 DNA reads TGTGCCAGCAGTTTGTCCGTAACAGGGGGACAGACCCAGTACTTC. The gene calls are TRBV28 and TRBJ2-5, with 8 bases identical to TRBD1. The CDR3 consists of 15 residues. V was pared by 3 bases and J by 6 bases, with 9 bases of the junction left unmatched. Germline V lookup: CDR1 MDHEN, CDR2 SYDVKM.

This clonotype was seen only a few times. This rearrangement joins TRBV20-1 to TRBJ2-1, with 11 nucleotides matching TRBD1. The V gene's germline CDR1 is DFQATT and CDR2 SNEGSKA (reference sequence). The CDR3 runs to 18 residues. The trim removed 1 base at V and 1 base at J, leaving 9 bases unmatched. CDR3 sequence reads: CSARVAPGTGGSYNEQFF. The CDR3 nucleotides read TGCAGTGCTAGAGTGGCGCCCGGGACAGGGGGTTCCTACAATGAGCAGTTCTTC.

The rearrangement links TRBV7-2 to TRBJ1-1, with 10 positions matching TRBD1. This CDR3 region has 17 residues. CDR1 is SGHTA and CDR2 is FQGNSA in the germline V gene. With 5 bases clipped from V and 5 bases from J, the junction kept 14 bases outside the gene matches. The CDR3 nucleotides are TGTGCCAGCAGCCTCTGGACAGGGGGAAGGTTATATACTGAAGCTTTCTTT. Amino acids: CASSLWTGGRLYTEAFF.

This clonotype turned up a few times. The chain uses TRBV6-5 and TRBJ2-7; D gene unclear. Trimming pared 8 bases from V and 5 bases from J, leaving 10 bases between. Germline CDR1 and CDR2: MNHEY and SVGAGI. The CDR3 sequence is 11 residues long. CDR3 in amino acids: CASVGWDEQYF. The CDR3 coding sequence is TGTGCCAGCGTGGGATGGGACGAGCAGTACTTC.

The chain carries TRBV6-5 and TRBJ1-5, with D perhaps matching TRBD1 (6 bases). V lost 5 bases to trimming and J lost 3 bases, with 11 bases between them. The CDR3 is 14 amino acids. CDR1 is MNHEY, CDR2 SVGAGI, per germline. The CDR3 DNA is TGTGCCAGCAGTAAACAGGGCCCCAATCAGCCCCAGCATTTT. This encodes CASSKQGPNQPQHF.

The chain carries TRBV7-8 and TRBJ1-6; the D is unclear. The CDR3 has 13 amino acids. Germline assignment: CDR1 SGHVS and CDR2 FQNEAQ. The V end was cut by 0 bases, the J end by 8 bases, with 5 bases between. The CDR3 nucleotides are TGTGCCAGCAGCTTAGCGTCGGATTCACCCCTCCACTTT. Amino acids: CASSLASDSPLHF.

To note about this clonotype: Without the conserved terminal phenylalanine or tryptophan, this CDR3 likely stems from a read error. The CDR3 bases are TGTGCCAGCAGCCAAGGGTCCGGGACAGCTAATGAAAAACTGTTTTGT. Its translation: CASSQGSGTANEKLFC. The rearrangement joins TRBV9 to TRBJ1-4; TRBD1 agrees at 7 bases. This CDR3 has 16 amino acids. V lost 4 bases to trimming and J lost 3 bases; unmatched junction nucleotides: 9. CDR1 SGDLS and CDR2 YYNGEE come from the germline V gene.